Listed below are T cell receptor beta chains from one sample, sequenced in a study of blood T cell repertoires in COVID-19. Clones were read by immunoSEQ multiplex PCR, and TCRdb kept only the in-frame ones, dropping some. The data show approximately 240,000 clones, with approximately 79% seen just once and 4% held by the top ten. The specimen sequenced was peripheral blood. These receptors came from a woman between 35 and 50 years old with active or convalescent COVID-19. The CDR3 runs from the conserved cysteine through the conserved F or W. The order of the fields is D gene, V gene, J gene, clone size, CDR3 DNA, CDR3 protein. A D gene is named only where the DNA matches it firmly. Rows may omit the clone size; those that give it use once, few, many or a size class.

D gene: TRBD1
V gene: TRBV24-1
J gene: TRBJ1-5
clone size: .
CDR3 DNA: TGTGCCACCAGTGATGGGGGACAGGAGCAAAATCAGCCCCAGCATTTT
CDR3 protein: CATSDGGQEQNQPQHF

D gene: .
V gene: TRBV6-5
J gene: TRBJ2-7
clone size: few
CDR3 DNA: TGTGCCAGCAGGAATTCCAGGGGACACGGTTTCTTTCAGTACTTC
CDR3 protein: CASRNSRGHGFFQYF

D gene: .
V gene: TRBV19
J gene: TRBJ1-1
clone size: .
CDR3 DNA: TGTGCCAGTAGTATCCCCGGTATTGAAGCTTTCTTT
CDR3 protein: CASSIPGIEAFF

D gene: .
V gene: TRBV12-3/TRBV12-4
J gene: TRBJ2-1
clone size: .
CDR3 DNA: TGTGCCAGCAGTCTCGGCTACAATGAGCAGTTCTTC
CDR3 protein: CASSLGYNEQFF

D gene: TRBD2
V gene: TRBV15
J gene: TRBJ2-5
clone size: .
CDR3 DNA: TGTGCCACCAGCAGTAGCGGGGACTCGGAGACCCAGTACTTC
CDR3 protein: CATSSSGDSETQYF

D gene: TRBD1
V gene: TRBV6-5
J gene: TRBJ1-1
clone size: once
CDR3 DNA: TGTGCCAGCAGTAGGGGACAGCTCACTGAAGCTTTCTTT
CDR3 protein: CASSRGQLTEAFF

D gene: .
V gene: TRBV5-1
J gene: TRBJ2-5
clone size: .
CDR3 DNA: TGCGCCAGCAGCCCGGAACAGGGTGTGGAGACCCAGTACTTC
CDR3 protein: CASSPEQGVETQYF

D gene: .
V gene: TRBV30
J gene: TRBJ1-2
clone size: many
CDR3 DNA: TGTGCCTGGAGCCAAGGAGGGACCCGCGCCTTC
CDR3 protein: CAWSQGGTRAF

D gene: TRBD1
V gene: TRBV10-3
J gene: TRBJ2-6
clone size: many
CDR3 DNA: TGTGCCATCACGGGACAGGGGGGCTCTGGGGCCAACGTCCTGACTTTC
CDR3 protein: CAITGQGGSGANVLTF

D gene: .
V gene: TRBV11-3
J gene: TRBJ1-2
clone size: .
CDR3 DNA: TGTGCCAGCAGCTTAGCGAGAGCTAACTATGGCTACACCTTC
CDR3 protein: CASSLARANYGYTF

D gene: .
V gene: TRBV21-1
J gene: TRBJ1-1
clone size: .
CDR3 DNA: TGTGCCAGCAGCTTACCGACGGCGGACACTGAAGCTTTCTTT
CDR3 protein: CASSLPTADTEAFF

D gene: TRBD1
V gene: TRBV19
J gene: TRBJ1-1
clone size: .
CDR3 DNA: TGTGCCAGTAGTCCCCGCGGACAGGGGGACACTGAAGCTTTCTTT
CDR3 protein: CASSPRGQGDTEAFF

D gene: .
V gene: TRBV19
J gene: TRBJ2-1
clone size: .
CDR3 DNA: TGTGCCAGTAGTTACAGTAAGATCTACAATGAGCAGTTCTTC
CDR3 protein: CASSYSKIYNEQFF

D gene: TRBD1
V gene: TRBV3-1/TRBV3-2
J gene: TRBJ1-2
clone size: .
CDR3 DNA: TGTGCCAGCACCCCCCGACAGGGCAGCCCTTATGGCTACACCTTC
CDR3 protein: CASTPRQGSPYGYTF

D gene: .
V gene: TRBV7-8
J gene: TRBJ1-3
clone size: .
CDR3 DNA: TGTGCCAGCAGCTTATCGTCTCCTTCCGGCGGCACCATATATTTT
CDR3 protein: CASSLSSPSGGTIYF

D gene: TRBD2
V gene: TRBV19
J gene: TRBJ2-1
clone size: once
CDR3 DNA: TGTGCCAGTAGCCCCGGCGGGACTAGCGGTTCTTGGAAGCAGTTCTTC
CDR3 protein: CASSPGGTSGSWKQFF

D gene: .
V gene: TRBV5-1
J gene: TRBJ1-5
clone size: once
CDR3 DNA: TGCGCCAGCAGCTTAGATGCGAATCAGCCCCAGCATTTT
CDR3 protein: CASSLDANQPQHF

D gene: .
V gene: TRBV10-3
J gene: TRBJ2-1
clone size: once
CDR3 DNA: TGTGCCATCAAGGGGCAGGGTACCTCGAGCTCCTACAATGAGCAGTTCTTC
CDR3 protein: CAIKGQGTSSSYNEQFF

D gene: .
V gene: TRBV19
J gene: TRBJ1-1
clone size: .
CDR3 DNA: TGTGCCAGTAGCCGCAGGGTCAAAACTGAAGCTTTCTTT
CDR3 protein: CASSRRVKTEAFF

D gene: TRBD1
V gene: TRBV6-5
J gene: TRBJ1-2
clone size: .
CDR3 DNA: TGTGCCAGCACCCTGACAGGGGTAGGGTATGGCTACACCTTC
CDR3 protein: CASTLTGVGYGYTF

D gene: .
V gene: TRBV2
J gene: TRBJ2-7
clone size: few
CDR3 DNA: TGTGCCAGCGTCCCGGGTATGACGGATTACGAGCAGTACTTC
CDR3 protein: CASVPGMTDYEQYF

D gene: .
V gene: TRBV27
J gene: TRBJ1-5
clone size: .
CDR3 DNA: TGTGCCAGCAGTTTAGAGGGTTATAGCAATCAGCCCCAGCATTTT
CDR3 protein: CASSLEGYSNQPQHF

D gene: TRBD2
V gene: TRBV2
J gene: TRBJ2-1
clone size: .
CDR3 DNA: TGTGCCAGCAGGACAGCAGCGGGGACCTACAATGAGCAGTTCTTC
CDR3 protein: CASRTAAGTYNEQFF

D gene: TRBD2
V gene: TRBV30
J gene: TRBJ2-1
clone size: .
CDR3 DNA: TGTGCCTGGAAAGAACTAGCGGGGGGGCCCGGTGAGCAGTTCTTC
CDR3 protein: CAWKELAGGPGEQFF

D gene: TRBD1
V gene: TRBV9
J gene: TRBJ1-1
clone size: .
CDR3 DNA: TGTGCCAGCAGCGTACAGGGGGCGAACACTGAAGCTTTCTTT
CDR3 protein: CASSVQGANTEAFF

D gene: .
V gene: TRBV2
J gene: TRBJ1-1
clone size: few
CDR3 DNA: TGTGCCAGTCGCTTCCAGGGAGGCACTGAAGCTTTCTTT
CDR3 protein: CASRFQGGTEAFF